Below, 14 T cell receptor beta chains from the same sample are listed, as sequenced in a study of blood T cell repertoires in COVID-19. Profiled with immunoSEQ multiplex PCR; TCRdb holds only in-frame clones, not every one. The table shows nearly 95,000 clones, with around 90% occurring only once. Sequenced: peripheral blood. The receptors originated from a woman older than 75 with acute or convalescent COVID-19.

The count of this clone is one. The chain couples TRBV29-1 to TRBJ1-5, with D maybe TRBD1 (6 bases). V shed 3 bases and J shed 11 bases, with 20 bases lying between them. CDR1 is SQVTM, CDR2 ANQGSEA, per germline. The CDR3 extends over 14 amino acids. The CDR3 coding sequence is TGCAGCGTTGAGGTTGGGCAGGGGTTGGGGTCCCAGCATTTT. Translating gives CSVEVGQGLGSQHF. Full variable domain (missing parts from reference TRBV29-1 and TRBJ1-5): SAVISQKPSRDICQRGTSLTIQCQVDSQVTMMFWYRQQPGQSLTLIATANQGSEATYESGFVIDKFPISRPNLTFSTLTVSNMSPEDSSIYLCSVEVGQGLGSQHFGDGTRLSIL.

This clone came up once. The chain is built from TRBV29-1 and TRBJ2-7; 8 positions match TRBD1. Germline trimming cut 5 bases from V and 2 bases from J; bases unmatched to any gene: 8. In germline, CDR1 is SQVTM, CDR2 ANQGSEA. The CDR3 contains 14 residues. The CDR3 DNA reads TGCAGCGTTCAGGGGGCCGGAGTTACCTACGAGCAGTACTTC. Encoded protein: CSVQGAGVTYEQYF.

The chain recombines TRBV5-1 with TRBJ1-2; D may be TRBD1 (6 bases). This CDR3 has 12 amino acids. The germline V gene has CDR1 SGHRS and CDR2 YFSETQ. V lost 4 bases, J lost 5 bases, and 9 bases lay in between. Written as DNA, the CDR3 is TGCGCCAGCAGCACCGGACAGTATGGCTACACCTTC. The encoded protein is CASSTGQYGYTF.

The chain carries TRBV24-1 and TRBJ2-7; 7 bases match TRBD1. CDR1 and CDR2 (germline): KGHDR, SFDVKD. The CDR3 totals 15 residues. The V and J ends lost 7 bases and 0 bases, in that order; junction bases with no gene match: 8. The CDR3 spells CATSEGDSASYEQYF. In DNA form, the CDR3 reads TGTGCCACCAGCGAGGGGGACAGTGCCTCCTACGAGCAGTACTTC.

The chain recombines TRBV14 with TRBJ1-4, with 7 bases that match TRBD1. V gave up 0 bases and J gave up 15 bases; unmatched junction bases: 7. CDR1 is SGHDN, CDR2 FVKESK, per germline. CDR3 length: 13 amino acids. CDR3: CASSQESTGRMFF. CDR3 DNA: TGTGCCAGCAGCCAAGAATCGACAGGGAGAATGTTTTTT.

J is TRBJ2-2 and V is TRBV19, with D tentatively TRBD1 (5 bases). The germline V and J ends were trimmed by 7 bases and 1 base, with 7 bases remaining between them. Germline-derived CDR1 and CDR2 are LNHDA and SQIVND (reference sequence). CDR3 size: 13 residues. CDR3 coding DNA: TGTGCCAGTAACAGGCTGAACACCGGGGAGCTGTTTTTT. It translates to CASNRLNTGELFF.

The chain carries TRBV5-1 and TRBJ1-4; tentative D call: TRBD1 (6 bases). The V gene lost 4 bases and the J gene lost 7 bases, with 17 bases spanning the gap. The CDR3 has 15 residues. Germline V gene data show CDR1 as SGHRS and CDR2 as YFSETQ. Written as DNA, the CDR3 is TGCGCCAGCAGCCATAGCAGGGGAAGCGGTGAAAAACTGTTTTTT. Translated, it gives CASSHSRGSGEKLFF.

The chain joins TRBV5-1 to TRBJ2-7; 8 nucleotides line up with TRBD1. With V trimmed by 1 base and J by 4 bases, 7 bases remained unmatched. Germline-derived CDR1 and CDR2 are SGHRS and YFSETQ. This CDR3 is 15 amino acids long. This CDR3 is CASSLRGQGAYEQYF. As DNA, the CDR3 is TGCGCCAGCAGCTTGAGGGGGCAGGGGGCTTACGAGCAGTACTTC.

The chain joins TRBV5-1 to TRBJ1-1; D not resolved. Germline V gene lookup returns CDR1 SGHRS and CDR2 YFSETQ. The CDR3 length is 13 residues. V shed 1 base and J shed 1 base, with 5 bases lying between them. In DNA, the CDR3 is TGCGCCAGCAGCTTGTACTCGAACACTGAAGCTTTCTTT. Translated, it gives CASSLYSNTEAFF.

This clone was detected a few times. The chain combines TRBV5-1 with TRBJ2-1, with 7 bases that match TRBD1. Unmatched junction bases numbered 19, after V lost 0 bases and J lost 10 bases. Germline CDR1 SGHRS, CDR2 YFSETQ. This CDR3 comprises 18 residues. Here the CDR3 reads CASSLGVAWDRLGLEQFF. CDR3 coding DNA: TGCGCCAGCAGCTTGGGCGTCGCGTGGGACAGACTCGGGTTGGAGCAGTTCTTC.

V gene TRBV9 combines with J gene TRBJ2-1, with a tentative D call TRBD2 (6 bases). The CDR3 loop spans 15 amino acids. Germline-derived CDR1 and CDR2 are SGDLS and YYNGEE. V lost 3 bases and J lost 4, with 14 bases in between. The CDR3 region is CASSEIAAPYNEQFF. The DNA for the CDR3 is TGTGCCAGCAGCGAGATAGCGGCCCCTTACAATGAGCAGTTCTTC.

The chain joins TRBV9 to TRBJ2-2, with D possibly TRBD2 on 6 matching bases. The CDR3 consists of 15 residues. Germline lookup yields CDR1 SGDLS and CDR2 YYNGEE. Trimming shortened V by 0 bases and J by 5 bases, and 11 bases separated the two germline ends. The chain's CDR3 is CASSVAFLATGELFF. CDR3 in DNA: TGTGCCAGCAGCGTAGCCTTTCTAGCGACCGGGGAGCTGTTTTTT.

J is TRBJ2-3 and V is TRBV25-1; the D gene is possibly TRBD1 (5 bases). Trimming took off 1 base at V and 2 bases at J, with 10 bases between the two ends. Germline V gene lookup returns CDR1 MGHDK and CDR2 SYGVNS. CDR3 size: 15 residues. The CDR3 reads CASSEWGGLTDTQYF. CDR3 coding DNA: TGTGCCAGCAGTGAATGGGGCGGTCTCACAGATACGCAGTATTTT.

This chain joins TRBV4-1 and TRBJ2-7; 8 bases align to TRBD2. CDR3 length: 16 residues. Per germline, CDR1 MGHRA and CDR2 YSYEKL. Trimming took 4 bases from V and 7 from J; bases not matched to a gene: 15. The CDR3 DNA sequence: TGCGCCAGCAGCCGCCCTCGTTACGCGGGAGGATCTGAGCAGTACTTC. Translation: CASSRPRYAGGSEQYF.